The subject of this entry is one T cell receptor beta chain. Antigen unknown. Carried by the TCR beta cDNA libraries were unique molecular identifiers. Input amounts of roughly 0.85 to 10 million T cells were used. These gave 500,000 or so cDNA molecules, so each molecule approximated one T cell. TCRdb itself ran the PCR reads through MiXCR, one entry per CDR3 protein. The data hold a few hundred thousand distinct CDR3 sequences, with around 36% observed a single time. This CDR3 region has 16 residues. CDR1 and CDR2 (germline): SEHNR, FQNEAQ (reference sequence). Losses at the gene ends were 1 base for V and 4 bases for J; bases not matched to a gene: 5. This sample was included in a study of post-analysis software for immune sequencing data. General study points: Patients showed TRBV5-6, TRBV5-1 and TRBV20-1 among four to six TRBV segments more frequent than in controls. Batch-mates among the samples co-clustered strongly by F measure.

The TCR originated in a girl between 2 and 17 years old with multiple sclerosis. This chain joins TRBV7-9 and TRBJ2-3, with 10 bases identical to TRBD2. The source material was blood. This CDR3 is CASSLGATSGSDTQYF. The CDR3 DNA follows: TGTGCCAGCAGCTTAGGGGCGACTAGCGGGTCAGATACGCAGTATTTT.